Listed below are T cell receptor beta chains from one sample, sequenced in a study of shared clonotypes between healthy human individuals. Generated by immunoSEQ multiplex PCR, the TCRdb table keeps only in-frame clones and is missing some. The profile shows about 1,800,000 clones, roughly 95% of them singletons. The sample taken for sequencing was naive CD8+ T cells sorted from blood. These receptors all stem from a man aged 18 to 29 in good health. Both conserved end residues are part of each CDR3. A D gene is named only where the DNA matches it firmly. A row's size may be missing; if present it is once, few, many or a size class.

d_call j_call clone_size v_call cdr3_nt cdr3_aa
. TRBJ1-1 . TRBV5-1 TGCGCCAGCAGCTTGGGCGGGAACACTGAAGCTTTCTTT CASSLGGNTEAFF
. TRBJ1-1 . TRBV29-1 TGCAGCGGAAAAAGCACTGAAGCTTTCTTT CSGKSTEAFF
. TRBJ1-1 . TRBV19 TGTGCCAGTAGAGTTAGGGACGGCAACACTGAAGCTTTCTTT CASRVRDGNTEAFF
. TRBJ2-7 . TRBV11-3 TGTGCCAGCAGCTTACCCTCTATCGACCTAACCTACGAGCAGTACTTC CASSLPSIDLTYEQYF
TRBD1 TRBJ1-6 . TRBV5-1 TGCGCCAGCAGCACGGAGTTGGGACAGGGAACTTCACCCCTCCACTTT CASSTELGQGTSPLHF
TRBD1 TRBJ2-1 . TRBV7-9 TGTGCCAGCAGCGGGAGTGAGGGGGCAAGATACAATGAGCAGTTCTTC CASSGSEGARYNEQFF
. TRBJ2-3 . TRBV9 TGTGCCAGCAGCCCCCGGGGAGCGAGCCTCACAGATACGCAGTATTTT CASSPRGASLTDTQYF
TRBD2 TRBJ2-1 . TRBV5-1 TGCGCCAGCAGCATATCCGGGACTAGCGGATACAATGAGCAGTTCTTC CASSISGTSGYNEQFF
TRBD2 TRBJ2-1 . TRBV19 TGTGCCAGTAGTAGGGACTACGAGAATGAGCAGTTCTTC CASSRDYENEQFF
. TRBJ1-1 . TRBV10-3 TGTGCCATCAGTGAGTCGGGGTTAACTGAAGCTTTCTTT CAISESGLTEAFF
. TRBJ2-7 . TRBV2 TGTGCCAGCAGTGAAGCTGGGCGAACGGGAGTGTACGAGCAGTACTTC CASSEAGRTGVYEQYF
. TRBJ2-2 . TRBV21-1 TGTGCCAGCAGCAAAGGTGCGGGGGGAGAGCACGGGGAGCTGTTTTTT CASSKGAGGEHGELFF
. TRBJ1-5 . TRBV19 TGTGCCAGTAGCCAAAGGGCGAATAGCAATCAGCCCCAGCATTTT CASSQRANSNQPQHF
. TRBJ2-7 . TRBV6-6 TGTGCCAGCACCCAGGGTTTCTTTTACGAGCAGTACTTC CASTQGFFYEQYF
. TRBJ2-5 . TRBV19 TGTGCCAGTAGTCCTGGAATAGGGAGCTCGGCGGCGTACCAAGAGACCCAGTACTTC CASSPGIGSSAAYQETQYF
. TRBJ2-1 . TRBV11-2 TGTGCCAGCAGCTTATTTGGTGGGGGTGAGCAGTTCTTC CASSLFGGGEQFF
. TRBJ1-1 once TRBV7-9 TGTGCCAGCAGCCAGGCGCTGACTGAAGCTTTCTTT CASSQALTEAFF
. TRBJ1-5 . TRBV7-8 TGTGCCAGCAGCTTAGAGACAGACAATCAGCCCCAGCATTTT CASSLETDNQPQHF
. TRBJ2-1 once TRBV5-4 TGTGCCAGCAGCTTGGTGGCAGGGAGCCCCTACAATGAGCAGTTCTTC CASSLVAGSPYNEQFF
. TRBJ2-3 . TRBV6-5 TGTGCCAGCAGTTACCAACACATTCCGGATACGCAGTATTTT CASSYQHIPDTQYF
. TRBJ2-3 . TRBV27 TGTGCCAGCAGCCTCGGGCCTTCCACAGATACGCAGTATTTT CASSLGPSTDTQYF
. TRBJ1-1 . TRBV5-4 TGTGCCAGCAGCTTGGCCATGGGGACTGAAGCTTTCTTT CASSLAMGTEAFF
. TRBJ1-4 . TRBV9 TGTGCCAGCAGCGTAGGTGAAGGGGAGTCTAATGAAAAACTGTTTTTT CASSVGEGESNEKLFF
TRBD2 TRBJ2-1 once TRBV10-3 TGTGCCATCAGTGCCCCCACTAGCGGGGGGAGCTCCTACAATGAGCAGTTCTTC CAISAPTSGGSSYNEQFF
TRBD2 TRBJ2-7 . TRBV4-2 TGTGCCAGCAGCCAAGATCCGGTCAGCGGGAGTGCCTACGAGCAGTACTTC CASSQDPVSGSAYEQYF
TRBD1 TRBJ1-6 . TRBV10-2 TGCGCCAGTGGGACAGAGGGTTCACCCCTCCACTTT CASGTEGSPLHF
. TRBJ1-1 . TRBV7-9 TGTGCCAGCACCCCGGGGGGCACTGAAGCTTTCTTT CASTPGGTEAFF
TRBD1 TRBJ2-7 . TRBV30 TGTGCCTGGAGTGTAGGGACAGGGGTTTACGAGCAGTACTTC CAWSVGTGVYEQYF
TRBD2 TRBJ2-7 . TRBV28 TGTGCCAGCAGCCAAAGCGGGGCCCTCTACGAGCAGTACTTC CASSQSGALYEQYF
. TRBJ2-5 . TRBV5-1 TGCGGTACCAGGCCGGGGACGGAACAAGAGACCCAGTACTTC CGTRPGTEQETQYF
. TRBJ2-6 . TRBV7-9 TGTGCCAGCAGCGCCGACTCGGCGGCCAACGTCCTGACTTTC CASSADSAANVLTF
. TRBJ1-2 . TRBV5-6 TGTGCCAGCAGCCACCTTACGGGTTCGGATGGCTACACCTTC CASSHLTGSDGYTF
TRBD1 TRBJ2-7 . TRBV6-1 TGTGCCAGCAGTGAGGGTACCGGGACAGGTTACTACGAGCAGTACTTC CASSEGTGTGYYEQYF
. TRBJ1-4 . TRBV10-3 TGTGCCATCAGTGAGTCACGGTTCACTAATGAAAAACTGTTTTTT CAISESRFTNEKLFF
. TRBJ2-1 . TRBV27 TGTGCCAGCGGCAGTGGGCCCCCCTACAATGAGCAGTTCTTC CASGSGPPYNEQFF
TRBD2 TRBJ2-3 once TRBV4-1 TGCGCCAGCAGCCAAGGGCGGGAGCGAGGAGATACGCAGTATTTT CASSQGRERGDTQYF
TRBD1 TRBJ2-5 . TRBV5-6 TGTGCCAGCAGCCTGACAGGGCAGACCCAGTACTTC CASSLTGQTQYF
. TRBJ2-3 . TRBV19 TGTGCCAGTAGTATTGGGGGCACAGATACGCAGTATTTT CASSIGGTDTQYF
. TRBJ2-2 . TRBV2 TGTGCCAGCAGTGTGTGGCAACATGCGAACACCGGGGAGCTGTTTTTT CASSVWQHANTGELFF
. TRBJ1-2 . TRBV2 TGTGCCAGCCGGCCAGGGGCTGACTATGGCTACACCTTC CASRPGADYGYTF
TRBD1 TRBJ1-2 . TRBV4-1 TGCGCCAGCAGCCACTCGACAGGGGACTATGGCTACACCTTC CASSHSTGDYGYTF
TRBD1 TRBJ2-2 . TRBV30 TGTGCCTGGAGTGTAAACCGGGGACAGCCGAACACCGGGGAGCTGTTTTTT CAWSVNRGQPNTGELFF
. TRBJ2-7 . TRBV7-9 TGTGCCAGCAGCCCACTAGCGACGAACAGGGACGAGCAGTACTTC CASSPLATNRDEQYF
. TRBJ2-7 once TRBV30 TGTGCCTGGAGTGTAGATTCGGGGGACGAGCAGTACTTC CAWSVDSGDEQYF
. TRBJ1-1 . TRBV7-6 TGTGCCAGCTCCGGGGGGACTTCTGAAGCTTTCTTT CASSGGTSEAFF
TRBD2 TRBJ2-5 . TRBV27 TGTGCCAGCAGTTTATCGGCGGGAGTGGCGGAGACCCAGTACTTC CASSLSAGVAETQYF
. TRBJ1-1 . TRBV13 TGTGCCAGCAGCTCTGGGGCCTACACTGAAGCTTTCTTT CASSSGAYTEAFF
TRBD1 TRBJ2-3 . TRBV6-5 TGTGCCACCTCTCTTTGGACAGGAGATACAGATACGCAGTATTTT CATSLWTGDTDTQYF
. TRBJ2-3 . TRBV11-2 TGTGCCAGCAGCTTAGGGCTGGACACAGATACGCAGTATTTT CASSLGLDTDTQYF
. TRBJ2-3 . TRBV27 TGTGCCAGCACCGACGTCGGGACAGCGGGTGTAGATACGCAGTATTTT CASTDVGTAGVDTQYF